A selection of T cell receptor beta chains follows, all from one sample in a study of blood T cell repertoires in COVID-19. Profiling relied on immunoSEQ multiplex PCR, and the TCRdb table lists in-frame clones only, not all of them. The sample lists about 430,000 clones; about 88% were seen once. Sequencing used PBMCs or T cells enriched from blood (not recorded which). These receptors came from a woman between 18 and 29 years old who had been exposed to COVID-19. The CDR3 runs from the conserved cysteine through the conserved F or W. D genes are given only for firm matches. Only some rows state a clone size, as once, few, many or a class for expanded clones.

TGTGCCAGCAGTCCGGGACAGGGATATGAGCAGTTCTTC	CASSPGQGYEQFF	TRBV27	TRBJ2-1	TRBD1	NA
TGTGCCAGCAGCCCCACCAGACAGTCGGAAAAACTGTTTTTT	CASSPTRQSEKLFF	TRBV6-5	TRBJ1-4	NA	NA
TGTGCCAGCAGCCAAGTTATAGGGGATAGAGACTATGGCTACACCTTC	CASSQVIGDRDYGYTF	TRBV4-2	TRBJ1-2	NA	NA
TGTGCCAGCAGCGAGGCGGGACCCTTGGGGACTGAAGCTTTCTTT	CASSEAGPLGTEAFF	TRBV5-5	TRBJ1-1	NA	few
TGTGCCAGTAGTACGGCCCGACAGGGACCCTACGAGCAGTACTTC	CASSTARQGPYEQYF	TRBV19	TRBJ2-7	TRBD1	once
TGTGCCAGCAGCCAAGACCTTACAGGGTCGAACACTGAAGCTTTCTTT	CASSQDLTGSNTEAFF	TRBV3-1/TRBV3-2	TRBJ1-1	NA	once
TGTGCCAGCCTAGGGACAGCTAGCAATCAGCCCCAGCATTTT	CASLGTASNQPQHF	TRBV6-5	TRBJ1-5	TRBD1	once
TGCGCCAGCAGCCGAGGGGACAGCGGCTCCTATGGCTACACCTTC	CASSRGDSGSYGYTF	TRBV4-3	TRBJ1-2	TRBD1	NA
TGTGCCAGCAGTCCACCGGGACAGGGGTATGGAAAACTGTTTTTT	CASSPPGQGYGKLFF	TRBV27	TRBJ1-4	TRBD1	NA
TGTGCCAGCAGCCAAGCTCTAGCGAACGAGCAGTACTTC	CASSQALANEQYF	TRBV3-1/TRBV3-2	TRBJ2-7	NA	NA
TGTGCCAGCAGCTTGCGACTAGCGGGGGAATACAATGAGCAGTTCTTC	CASSLRLAGEYNEQFF	TRBV11-2	TRBJ2-1	TRBD2	NA
TGTGCCCGTCCCGGGGCAGGGGCCAGCAATCAGCCCCAGCATTTT	CARPGAGASNQPQHF	TRBV21-1	TRBJ1-5	NA	NA
TGTGCCAGCAGTGACGGGGTGAACACTGAAGCTTTCTTT	CASSDGVNTEAFF	TRBV6-1	TRBJ1-1	NA	NA
TGTGCCAGCAGTGTGGGGCCGGCAGTTGAAGCTTTCTTT	CASSVGPAVEAFF	TRBV25-1	TRBJ1-1	NA	NA
TGTGCCAGCACCGGAGGGGACGGAATTAACTATGGCTACACCTTC	CASTGGDGINYGYTF	TRBV9	TRBJ1-2	NA	NA
TGTGCCAGCAGCTTAGCGCTAAGGATGGGACTACGGATTGATACGCAGTATTTT	CASSLALRMGLRIDTQYF	TRBV7-6	TRBJ2-3	TRBD2	NA
TGCGCCAGCAGCTTGGGGGGGCCCCTGGGCGGCTACACCTTC	CASSLGGPLGGYTF	TRBV5-1	TRBJ1-2	NA	NA
TGTGCCAGCAGCCAAGATGGAGGGTCGGCGGGGGGGCCTAGGGATACGCAGTATTTT	CASSQDGGSAGGPRDTQYF	TRBV4-2	TRBJ2-3	TRBD2	once
TGCGCCAGCAGCCCTACGGTGTCACTCAACACTGAAGCTTTCTTT	CASSPTVSLNTEAFF	TRBV5-1	TRBJ1-1	NA	NA
TGTGCTGGGGGGGTTTTTGAGACCCAGTACTTC	CAGGVFETQYF	TRBV2	TRBJ2-5	TRBD2	NA
TGTGCCAGCAGCTTGACGGACGGACTAGTCTATGAGCAGTTCTTC	CASSLTDGLVYEQFF	TRBV5-5	TRBJ2-1	TRBD2	NA
TGTGCCAGCAGCTTAAAACCAGGGGCAAAACTGTTTTTT	CASSLKPGAKLFF	TRBV7-3	TRBJ1-4	NA	NA
TGTGCCAGTACGTCCGGGACAGGGTCATTAGAGACCCAGTACTTC	CASTSGTGSLETQYF	TRBV19	TRBJ2-5	TRBD1	NA
TGTGCCACCAGCAGAGCTGGGAGCCTGGAGACCCAGTACTTC	CATSRAGSLETQYF	TRBV15	TRBJ2-5	NA	once
TGTGCCAGTAGTATAGTGGCAGGGCGGACTGAAGCTTTCTTT	CASSIVAGRTEAFF	TRBV19	TRBJ1-1	NA	NA
TGCGCCAGCAGCTTGGATGGGGGGTTCAATCAGCCCCAGCATTTT	CASSLDGGFNQPQHF	TRBV5-1	TRBJ1-5	NA	NA
TGTGCCAGCAGTTTCTGGGACAGCTACGAGCAGTACTTC	CASSFWDSYEQYF	TRBV28	TRBJ2-7	TRBD1	NA
TGCGCCAGCAGTGTATCTAGCGGTTACACCGGGGAGCTGTTTTTT	CASSVSSGYTGELFF	TRBV10-1	TRBJ2-2	TRBD2	NA
TGTGCCAGCAGCTTATCGGACACCGGGGAGCTGTTTTTT	CASSLSDTGELFF	TRBV7-3	TRBJ2-2	NA	NA
TGTGCCAGCAGTGACCGTGCGGGGGCCCTGGATACGCAGTATTTT	CASSDRAGALDTQYF	TRBV6-4	TRBJ2-3	NA	NA
TGTGCCAGCAGCCAAGATGTTAGGGGCGGTGAGCAGTTCTTC	CASSQDVRGGEQFF	TRBV4-2	TRBJ2-1	NA	NA
TGTGCCAGCAGTTACCGACAGGGGGCCTACGAGCAGTACTTC	CASSYRQGAYEQYF	TRBV27	TRBJ2-7	TRBD1	few
TGTGCCAGCAGTGTCTCAGGGGGAAGGGGGTACGAGCAGTACTTC	CASSVSGGRGYEQYF	TRBV2	TRBJ2-7	TRBD1	NA
TGTGCCAGCAGCTTAGAAGCGGGGGCCTACGAGCAGTACTTC	CASSLEAGAYEQYF	TRBV11-2	TRBJ2-7	TRBD2	once
TGTGCCAGCAGCTTGACTAGCGGGGCCACCGGGGAGCTGTTTTTT	CASSLTSGATGELFF	TRBV7-7	TRBJ2-2	TRBD2	NA
TGTGCCAGCGGCCTGGCGGGTGAGCAGTTCTTC	CASGLAGEQFF	TRBV7-6	TRBJ2-1	NA	NA
TGTGCCAGCAGCTTAAAGACAGGGGGTAATGAAAAACTGTTTTTT	CASSLKTGGNEKLFF	TRBV7-2	TRBJ1-4	TRBD1	NA
TGTGCCAGCAGCGACCAGGGACTAGCTTATAACGAGCAGTACTTC	CASSDQGLAYNEQYF	TRBV11-2	TRBJ2-7	TRBD2	NA
TGTGCCAGCTCAGAGGGACACGGATTAAGGTTATATGGCTACACCTTC	CASSEGHGLRLYGYTF	TRBV18	TRBJ1-2	NA	NA
TGTGCCAGCTCACCATCGGATACGCAGTATTTT	CASSPSDTQYF	TRBV18	TRBJ2-3	NA	NA
TGTGCCAGCAGCTCGGGGAGCCGGGGCAATCAGCCCCAGCATTTT	CASSSGSRGNQPQHF	TRBV7-2	TRBJ1-5	NA	NA
TGTGCCAGCAGCCCGGTGGGCCGGTATGGCTACACCTTC	CASSPVGRYGYTF	TRBV7-2	TRBJ1-2	NA	NA
TGTGCCAGCAGTTCCTCGATACTATTATTAGAGAATTCACCCCTCCACTTT	CASSSSILLLENSPLHF	TRBV27	TRBJ1-6	NA	NA
TGTGCCTGGAGGGTTACCGGCAGGGGCTCCTACAATGAGCAGTTCTTC	CAWRVTGRGSYNEQFF	TRBV30	TRBJ2-1	NA	NA
TGCGCCAGCAGCCCGAAACCAGGGCCTAGTGGCAATCAGCCCCAGCATTTT	CASSPKPGPSGNQPQHF	TRBV5-1	TRBJ1-5	NA	NA
TGTGCCAGCAGGCTGACAGTGAACACTGAAGCTTTCTTT	CASRLTVNTEAFF	TRBV2	TRBJ1-1	NA	NA
TGTGCCACCAGTGACTTAGGGTCGGGATTCGAGACCCAGTACTTC	CATSDLGSGFETQYF	TRBV24-1	TRBJ2-5	NA	NA
TGTGCCAGCAGCCCTGGGGAAGTAGGGGGCCCAGCTAAAGAGACCCAGTACTTC	CASSPGEVGGPAKETQYF	TRBV11-3	TRBJ2-5	TRBD1	NA
TGTGCCACCAGCAGAGATTTGCCAGGGGGATTCTACAATGAGCAGTTCTTC	CATSRDLPGGFYNEQFF	TRBV15	TRBJ2-1	TRBD1	NA
TGTGCCAGCAGTTATACATATCGGACAGGGGTTGGGAACACTGAAGCTTTCTTT	CASSYTYRTGVGNTEAFF	TRBV6-2/TRBV6-3	TRBJ1-1	TRBD1	once
TGTGCCACCAGCAGAGGGACTAGCGGGACCCAAGAGACCCAGTACTTC	CATSRGTSGTQETQYF	TRBV15	TRBJ2-5	TRBD2	NA
TGTGCCAGCAGTTTCGGACAGGGGTTAAACTATGGCTACACCTTC	CASSFGQGLNYGYTF	TRBV28	TRBJ1-2	TRBD1	NA
TGTGCCAGCAGTTGGAGTAGCGCGTCGTCCTCCTACAATGAGCAGTTCTTC	CASSWSSASSSYNEQFF	TRBV11-3	TRBJ2-1	NA	NA
TGTGCCAGCAGCCGACCTGCAACTACCTATGGCTACACCTTC	CASSRPATTYGYTF	TRBV13	TRBJ1-2	NA	few
TGTGCCAGCAGTTATAAGGGGACAGGGGGCCCCTACGAGCAGTACTTC	CASSYKGTGGPYEQYF	TRBV27	TRBJ2-7	TRBD1	NA
TGTGCCAGCAGCCGCTCCTACGAGCAGTACTTC	CASSRSYEQYF	TRBV5-6	TRBJ2-7	NA	NA
TGTGCCAGCAGTTTTCAGGGGGTCACCGGGGAGCTGTTTTTT	CASSFQGVTGELFF	TRBV28	TRBJ2-2	TRBD1	NA
TGCGCCAGCAGCCAGCCGGGAGATGAGCAGTTCTTC	CASSQPGDEQFF	TRBV4-1	TRBJ2-1	NA	NA
TGTGCCAGCTCACCGCCTCACCAGGGAGGCTTTGGCGAGCAGTACTTC	CASSPPHQGGFGEQYF	TRBV18	TRBJ2-7	NA	NA